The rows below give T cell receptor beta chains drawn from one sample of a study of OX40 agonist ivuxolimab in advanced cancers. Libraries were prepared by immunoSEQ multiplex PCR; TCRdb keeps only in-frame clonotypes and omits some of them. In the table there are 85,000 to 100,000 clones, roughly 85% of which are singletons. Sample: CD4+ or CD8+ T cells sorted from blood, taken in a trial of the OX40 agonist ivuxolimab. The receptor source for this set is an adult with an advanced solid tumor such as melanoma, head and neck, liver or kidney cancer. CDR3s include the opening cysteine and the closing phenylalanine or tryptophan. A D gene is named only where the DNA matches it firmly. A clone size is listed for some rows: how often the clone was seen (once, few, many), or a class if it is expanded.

TGCAGCGTCCGCTCGGGCTACACTGAAGCTTTCTTT,CSVRSGYTEAFF,once,TRBJ1-1,.,TRBV29-1
TGTGCCAGCAGTCGGGACTCCGTCGCGAACACCGGGGAGCTGTTTTTT,CASSRDSVANTGELFF,.,TRBJ2-2,.,TRBV7-2
TGTGCCAGCAGCTTAGTCGCGGGTGGCTACACCTTC,CASSLVAGGYTF,few,TRBJ1-2,.,TRBV7-2
TGTGCCAGCAGTAACAGGGGTAGGAATCAGCCCCAGCATTTT,CASSNRGRNQPQHF,.,TRBJ1-5,TRBD1,TRBV2
TGTGCCAGCAGTTTAGAGCCCACCAGCAATGAGCAGTTCTTC,CASSLEPTSNEQFF,.,TRBJ2-1,.,TRBV28
TGTGCCAGCACCTCCCAGGGGGCGCCCGGCACTGAAGCTTTCTTT,CASTSQGAPGTEAFF,.,TRBJ1-1,TRBD1,TRBV2
TGTGCCAGCAGTTGGAGAACTGAAGCTTTCTTT,CASSWRTEAFF,few,TRBJ1-1,.,TRBV6-5
TGCGCCAGCAGCTTGGCGACTAGCGGGAGGGCGGCGGAGCAGTACTTC,CASSLATSGRAAEQYF,.,TRBJ2-5,TRBD2,TRBV5-1
TGTGCCAGCAGCCCCGCCCTGGGTGCTGAAGCTTTCTTT,CASSPALGAEAFF,.,TRBJ1-1,.,TRBV11-3
TGTGCCAGCAGCGTCTCCAGGGGAATACAGCCCCAGCATTTT,CASSVSRGIQPQHF,few,TRBJ1-5,.,TRBV9
TGTGCCGCGAGGGCGGCCACCCGAGAGAAGCAGTACTTC,CAARAATREKQYF,.,TRBJ2-7,.,TRBV28
TGTGCCAGCAGCTTGCCAACTTCGGCGGCGCGGACCTTC,CASSLPTSAARTF,.,TRBJ1-2,.,TRBV5-1
TGTGCCAGCGGTTTGACTAGCGGGGGGGCACGTGAGCAGTTCTTC,CASGLTSGGAREQFF,.,TRBJ2-1,TRBD2,TRBV11-2
TGTGCCAGCAGCTTAAGTGGCAGGGTGGCTGAGCAGTTCTTC,CASSLSGRVAEQFF,.,TRBJ2-1,.,TRBV7-3
TGCACCAGCAGCAACCGGGCCCACTGGGGGACCTATAATTCACCCCTCCACTTT,CTSSNRAHWGTYNSPLHF,.,TRBJ1-6,.,TRBV1
TGTGCCAGCAGCCGGGGTGTCGGGGGCGGTCAAGAGACCCAGTACTTC,CASSRGVGGGQETQYF,.,TRBJ2-5,.,TRBV11-3
TGTGCCAGTAGCCCCAAGGGACAGCTGAACACTGAAGCTTTCTTT,CASSPKGQLNTEAFF,.,TRBJ1-1,TRBD1,TRBV19
TGTGCCAGCATGGTACAGTACACAGATACGCAGTATTTT,CASMVQYTDTQYF,once,TRBJ2-3,.,TRBV5-6
TGTGCCTCCCTGGGACAGCAAGGGAACACTGAAGCTTTCTTT,CASLGQQGNTEAFF,few,TRBJ1-1,TRBD1,TRBV7-2
TGTGCCAGCAGTGTACCGGGACTATACAATGAGCAGTTCTTC,CASSVPGLYNEQFF,.,TRBJ2-1,TRBD2,TRBV6-5
TGCAGTGCTAGTCGACAGGGGGCGCGCCTTTTT,CSASRQGARLF,.,TRBJ1-1,TRBD1,TRBV20-1
TGTGCCAGCAGTCGGACTAGCGGGAGCTTGGGCGAGCAGTTCTTC,CASSRTSGSLGEQFF,.,TRBJ2-1,TRBD2,TRBV2
TGTGCCAGCAGTTTTTTAGGACAGGGCGGCTACATCTTC,CASSFLGQGGYIF,.,TRBJ1-2,TRBD1,TRBV27
TGTGCCACCAGCAGGGGGAACAGGGATGAGCAGTTCTTC,CATSRGNRDEQFF,.,TRBJ2-1,.,TRBV15
TGTGCCAGCAGCAAAGCGCTCGGGACAGAAAACTCTGGAAACACCATATATTTT,CASSKALGTENSGNTIYF,.,TRBJ1-3,.,TRBV21-1
TGTGCCAGCAGCCAAGGACTAGCGGGAGGTGATTCAGATACGCAGTATTTT,CASSQGLAGGDSDTQYF,.,TRBJ2-3,TRBD2,TRBV4-2
TGCGCCAGCAGCCCAGAGCGACCGACAGGTATCGGAAACACCATATATTTT,CASSPERPTGIGNTIYF,.,TRBJ1-3,.,TRBV5-1
TGTGCCAGCAGCCCCACGGGGAACACTGAAGCTTTCTTT,CASSPTGNTEAFF,.,TRBJ1-1,.,TRBV2
TGTGCCAGCAGCTTAGTACAGGGGCACGGCTACACCTTC,CASSLVQGHGYTF,.,TRBJ1-2,TRBD1,TRBV7-9
TGTGCCAGCAGCTTCCCCGGGAATACCTACAATGAGCAGTTCTTC,CASSFPGNTYNEQFF,.,TRBJ2-1,.,TRBV7-9
TGTGCCAGCAGCTTACGACCTAGCCAGGGAGGTGGCACGCAGTATTTT,CASSLRPSQGGGTQYF,.,TRBJ2-3,.,TRBV7-3
TGTGCCAGCAATACCCCGGGACGGACCTACGAGCAGTACTTC,CASNTPGRTYEQYF,.,TRBJ2-7,.,TRBV6-1
TGTGCCAGCAGCTTAGAGGGGAGAGGGACAGATACGCAGTATTTT,CASSLEGRGTDTQYF,.,TRBJ2-3,.,TRBV7-6
TGCGCCAGCAGTGCTGGCAGAAATAATTCACCCCTCCACTTT,CASSAGRNNSPLHF,.,TRBJ1-6,.,TRBV10-1
TGCGCCAGCAGCTTCACCCCTGACAGGGGTGGCTACACCTTC,CASSFTPDRGGYTF,once,TRBJ1-2,TRBD1,TRBV5-1
TGTGCCAGCAGCCCGGGACTAGCCAAAAACATTCAGTACTTC,CASSPGLAKNIQYF,.,TRBJ2-4,.,TRBV7-2
TGTGCCAGCAGCTCTGGTAGCCGGAACTACGAGCAGTACTTC,CASSSGSRNYEQYF,few,TRBJ2-7,.,TRBV6-6
TGCAGTGCCGAGTCCGAGTACGAGCAGTACTTC,CSAESEYEQYF,.,TRBJ2-7,.,TRBV20-1
TGTGCCAGCAGTTTACAGGGAGAGTATGGCTACACCTTC,CASSLQGEYGYTF,.,TRBJ1-2,.,TRBV6-6
TGTGCCAGCAGCTTAGGGGTAAAGGTGAGGTGGTCGGCCGGTAGTCCCCAAGAGACCCAGTACTTC,CASSLGVKVRWSAGSPQETQYF,.,TRBJ2-5,.,TRBV7-6
TGTGCCAGCAGCGAACAGGGGCTGAACACTGAAGCTTTCTTT,CASSEQGLNTEAFF,.,TRBJ1-1,TRBD1,TRBV7-2
TGTGCCAGCAGCGCCTTGCAGGGTGACGAGCAGTACTTC,CASSALQGDEQYF,.,TRBJ2-7,.,TRBV6-5
TGTGCCAGCAAACAGGGGTCAGACACCGGGGAGCTGTTTTTT,CASKQGSDTGELFF,.,TRBJ2-2,TRBD1,TRBV2
TGTGCCAGCAGCTTACAGGGGGACAAATACTCCTACAATGAGCAGTTCTTC,CASSLQGDKYSYNEQFF,.,TRBJ2-1,TRBD1,TRBV11-2
TGCGCCAGCAGCTTGACGGAAAACACTGAAGCTTTCTTT,CASSLTENTEAFF,.,TRBJ1-1,.,TRBV5-1
TGTGCCAGCAGCCTCCGGGTCTCCACCGGGGAGCTGTTTTTT,CASSLRVSTGELFF,.,TRBJ2-2,.,TRBV7-3
TGTGCCACCAGCAGAGTAGTCGGGGAGCTGTTTTTT,CATSRVVGELFF,.,TRBJ2-2,.,TRBV15
TGTGCCAGCTCAGAAGACAGGCTTAATCAGCCCCAGCATTTT,CASSEDRLNQPQHF,once,TRBJ1-5,.,TRBV18
TGTGCCAGCAGCTTACGCTCCAGCCGGGGGAATGAGCAGTTCTTC,CASSLRSSRGNEQFF,.,TRBJ2-1,.,TRBV11-3
TGTGCCATCAGTGAGCGAGAGACCCAGTACTTC,CAISERETQYF,.,TRBJ2-5,.,TRBV10-3
TGCGCCAGCAGCCAAGTGGCGGGGCTCGGAGGCTACACCTTC,CASSQVAGLGGYTF,.,TRBJ1-2,.,TRBV4-1
TGTGCCAGCACTAAAAAGGCGGTATATAGCAATCAGCCCCAGCATTTT,CASTKKAVYSNQPQHF,once,TRBJ1-5,.,TRBV7-3
TGTGCCATCAGTTCCGAACCACAGGGGGGGGCCTACGAGCAGTACTTC,CAISSEPQGGAYEQYF,.,TRBJ2-7,.,TRBV10-3
TGTGCCAGCAGCGCGAGGGGAAGTATGAACACTGAAGCTTTCTTT,CASSARGSMNTEAFF,.,TRBJ1-1,.,TRBV9
TGTGCCAGCAGTGCCCCCGGCAGGGGGCGCGGGGAGCTGTTTTTT,CASSAPGRGRGELFF,.,TRBJ2-2,TRBD1,TRBV2
TGTGCCAGCAGCTTAGTTACGGAGACAGATACGCAGTATTTT,CASSLVTETDTQYF,few,TRBJ2-3,.,TRBV5-4
TGTGCCAGCAGTTCCAGGGGGTTGGATAGCAATCAGCCCCAGCATTTT,CASSSRGLDSNQPQHF,.,TRBJ1-5,TRBD1,TRBV6-6
TGTGCCAGCAGCGGAGAGGCGACAGGGAACTATGGCTACACCTTC,CASSGEATGNYGYTF,few,TRBJ1-2,TRBD1,TRBV7-2
TGTGCCAGCTCCTTGGGACATTCCTCCTACGAGCAGTACTTC,CASSLGHSSYEQYF,.,TRBJ2-7,.,TRBV7-2